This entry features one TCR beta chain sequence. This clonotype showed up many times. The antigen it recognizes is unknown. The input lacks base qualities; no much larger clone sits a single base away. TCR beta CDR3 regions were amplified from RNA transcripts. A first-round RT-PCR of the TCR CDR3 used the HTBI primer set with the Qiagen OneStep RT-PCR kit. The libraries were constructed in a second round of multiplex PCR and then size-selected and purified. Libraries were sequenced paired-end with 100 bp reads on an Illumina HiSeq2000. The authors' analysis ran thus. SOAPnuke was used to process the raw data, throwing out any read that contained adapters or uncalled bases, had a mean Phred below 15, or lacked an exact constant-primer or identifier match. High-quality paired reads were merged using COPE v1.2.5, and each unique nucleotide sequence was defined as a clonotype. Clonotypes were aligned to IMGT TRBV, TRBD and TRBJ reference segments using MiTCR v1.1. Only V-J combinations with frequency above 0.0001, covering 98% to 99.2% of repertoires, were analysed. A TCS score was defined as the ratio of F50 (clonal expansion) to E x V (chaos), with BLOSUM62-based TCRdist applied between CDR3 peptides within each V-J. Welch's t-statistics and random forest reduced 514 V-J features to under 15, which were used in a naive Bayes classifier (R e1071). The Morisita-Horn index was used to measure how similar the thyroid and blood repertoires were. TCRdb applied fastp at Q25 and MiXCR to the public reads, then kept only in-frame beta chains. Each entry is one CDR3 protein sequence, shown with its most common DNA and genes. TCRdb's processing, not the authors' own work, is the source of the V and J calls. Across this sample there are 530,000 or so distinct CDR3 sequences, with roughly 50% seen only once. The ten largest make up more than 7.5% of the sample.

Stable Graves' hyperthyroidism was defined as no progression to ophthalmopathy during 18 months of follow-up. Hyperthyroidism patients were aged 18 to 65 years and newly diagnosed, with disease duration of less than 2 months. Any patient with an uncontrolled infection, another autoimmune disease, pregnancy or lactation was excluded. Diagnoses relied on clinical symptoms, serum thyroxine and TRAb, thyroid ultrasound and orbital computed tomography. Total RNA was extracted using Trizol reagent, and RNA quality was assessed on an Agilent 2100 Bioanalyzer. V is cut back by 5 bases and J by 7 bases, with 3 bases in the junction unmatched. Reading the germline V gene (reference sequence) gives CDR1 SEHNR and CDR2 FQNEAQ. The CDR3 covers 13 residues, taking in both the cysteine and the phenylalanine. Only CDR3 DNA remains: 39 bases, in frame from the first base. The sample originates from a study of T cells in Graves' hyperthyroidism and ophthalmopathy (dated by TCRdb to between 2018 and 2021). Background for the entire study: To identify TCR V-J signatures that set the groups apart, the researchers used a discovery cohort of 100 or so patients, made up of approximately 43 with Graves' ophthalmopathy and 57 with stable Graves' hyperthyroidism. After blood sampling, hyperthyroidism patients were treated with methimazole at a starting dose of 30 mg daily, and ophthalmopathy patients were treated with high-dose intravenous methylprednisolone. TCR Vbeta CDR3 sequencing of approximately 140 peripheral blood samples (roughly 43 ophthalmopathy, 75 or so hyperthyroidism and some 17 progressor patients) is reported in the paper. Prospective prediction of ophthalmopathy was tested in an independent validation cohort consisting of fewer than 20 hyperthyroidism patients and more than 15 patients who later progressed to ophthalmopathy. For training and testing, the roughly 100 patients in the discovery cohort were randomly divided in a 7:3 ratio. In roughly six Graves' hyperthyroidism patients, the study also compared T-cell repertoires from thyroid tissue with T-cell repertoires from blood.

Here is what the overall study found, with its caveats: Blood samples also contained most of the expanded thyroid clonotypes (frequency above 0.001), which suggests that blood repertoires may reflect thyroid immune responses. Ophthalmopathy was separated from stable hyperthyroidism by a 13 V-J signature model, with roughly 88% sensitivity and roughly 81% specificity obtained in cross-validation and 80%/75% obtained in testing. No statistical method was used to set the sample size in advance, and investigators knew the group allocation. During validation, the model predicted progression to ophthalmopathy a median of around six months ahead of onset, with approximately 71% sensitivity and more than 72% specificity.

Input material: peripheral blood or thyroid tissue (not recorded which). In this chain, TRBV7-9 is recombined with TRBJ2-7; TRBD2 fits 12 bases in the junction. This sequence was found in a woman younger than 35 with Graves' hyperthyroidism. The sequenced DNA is TGTGCCAGCAGCCGGACTAGCGGGATGGAGCAGTACTTC. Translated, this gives CASSRTSGMEQYF. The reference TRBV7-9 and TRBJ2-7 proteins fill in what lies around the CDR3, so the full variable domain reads DTGVSQNPRHKITKRGQNVTFRCDPISEHNRLYWYRQTLGQGPEFLTYFQNEAQLEKSRLLSDRFSAERPKGSFSTLEIQRTEQGDSAMYLCASSRTSGMEQYFGPGTRLTVT.